Shown below are 29 T cell receptor beta chains from a single sample sequenced in a study of CD8+CD57+ T cells in acquired aplastic anemia. Both TCR beta VDJ combination and CDR3 sequence profiling were carried out. Genomic DNA was the template for this profiling. Using its own MiXCR run on the reads, TCRdb lists one record per CDR3 protein. The data show approximately 190,000 distinct CDR3 sequences, with 40% to 50% seen just once and around 8.8% held by the top ten. Patients chosen for sequencing had CD8+CD57+ cells that had expanded, as shown by flow cytometry. Sequencing was done on a sample of sorted CD4+, CD8+, or CD8+CD57+ T cells (not recorded which) from PBMCs. Receptors were obtained from a human donor with aplastic anemia.

This clonotype has ten or more counts. V is TRBV7-2 and J is TRBJ1-5; a possible D gene is TRBD1 (5 bases). Germline V gives CDR1 SGHTA, CDR2 FQGNSA. V lost 2 bases and J lost 4, with 6 bases in between. The CDR3 runs to 13 residues. The CDR3 protein is CASSLRGNQPQHF. CDR3 sequence (DNA): TGTGCCAGCAGCTTAAGGGGTAATCAGCCCCAGCATTTT.

The genes are TRBV7-9 and TRBJ2-7; perhaps TRBD1 as D (6 bases). This CDR3 is built from 14 residues. Per the germline V gene, CDR1 is SEHNR and CDR2 is FQNEAQ (reference sequence). Trimming left V 2 bases short and J 3 bases short, with 11 bases between. The DNA of the CDR3 is TGTGCCAGCAGCTTATCGGACAGAAACTACGAGCAGTACTTC. This sequence encodes CASSLSDRNYEQYF.

Regarding this clonotype: Just one base apart from a much larger clone, this may be a read error. This sequence joins TRBV7-2 and TRBJ2-3; D remains ambiguous. Per germline, CDR1 SGHTA and CDR2 FQGNSA. V gave up 5 bases and J gave up 9 bases, with 9 bases separating them. The CDR3 is 11 residues long. CDR3 loop: CASSPFETQYF. CDR3 nucleotides: TGTGCCAGCAGCCCATTTGAGACGCAGTATTTT.

The chain recombines TRBV11-2 with TRBJ1-1, with TRBD1 matching over 10 bases. V gave up 8 bases and J gave up 1 base; unmatched junction bases: 10. The CDR3 spans 16 residues. Germline CDR1 and CDR2: SGHAT and FQNNGV. The CDR3 bases are TGTGCCAGCTCCAGACAGGGGGCGCGGAGGAACACTGAAGCTTTCTTT. It is translated as CASSRQGARRNTEAFF.

This clonotype was detected many times. This sequence joins TRBV19 and TRBJ1-2; a weak D match, TRBD1 (6 bases). The CDR3 has 12 residues. Germline loops: CDR1 LNHDA, CDR2 SQIVND (reference sequence). The ends were cut back, 10 bases at V and 2 bases at J, with 11 bases in the middle. The CDR3 sequence: CATRDRNYGYTF. CDR3 DNA: TGTGCCACGCGTGACAGGAACTATGGCTACACCTTC. Together with reference TRBV19 and TRBJ1-2, the CDR3 gives the full variable domain: DGGITQSPKYLFRKEGQNVTLSCEQNLNHDAMYWYRQDPGQGLRLIYYSQIVNDFQKGDIAEGYSVSREKKESFPLTVTSAQKNPTAFYLCATRDRNYGYTFGSGTRLTVV.

This clonotype was detected ten times or more. This chain joins TRBV15 and TRBJ2-5; 9 bases match TRBD1. The CDR3 loop spans 15 amino acids. The V and J ends lost 1 base and 5 bases, in that order; junction bases with no gene match: 5. CDR1 LNHNV and CDR2 YYDKDF come from the germline V gene (reference sequence). CDR3 loop: CATSRVGQGGETQYF. The CDR3 nucleotides read TGTGCCACCAGCAGAGTGGGACAGGGAGGCGAGACCCAGTACTTC.

This clonotype was seen at least ten times. This chain connects TRBV7-3 to TRBJ1-1; D perhaps matches TRBD1 (6 bases). The V gene's germline CDR1 is SGHTA and CDR2 FQGTGA. Trimming cost V 4 bases and J 2 bases, with 8 bases left between them. The CDR3 contains 13 residues. This CDR3 reads CASSSRGNTEAFF. DNA for the CDR3: TGTGCCAGCAGCTCCAGGGGAAACACTGAAGCTTTCTTT.

In the case of this clonotype: At one end, the junction sequence differs from germline, possibly due to a read error. This chain joins TRBV7-3 and TRBJ1-3; D is unresolved. The CDR3 contains 16 residues. From germline, CDR1 is SGHTA and CDR2 FQGTGA. The DNA for the CDR3 is TGTGCCAGCAGCTTAGCAGCACGATTCTCTGGAAACACCATGTGTTTT. Translation gives CASSLAARFSGNTMCF. Full variable domain (remainder filled in from reference TRBV7-3 and TRBJ1-3): GAGVSQTPSNKVTEKGKYVELRCDPISGHTALYWYRQSLGQGPEFLIYFQGTGAADDSGLPNDRFFAVRPEGSVSTLKIQRTERGDSAVYLCASSLAARFSGNTMCFGEGSWLTVV.

This clonotype has more than one count but fewer than ten. The chain has TRBV15 and TRBJ1-1; unclear D gene. Per the germline V gene, CDR1 is LNHNV and CDR2 is YYDKDF (reference sequence). This CDR3 has 12 amino acids. Trimming took off 1 base at V and 11 bases at J, with 11 bases between the two ends. CDR3 in DNA: TGTGCCACCAGCAGAGCGGAGGGAGCTGCTTTCTTT. Translated, it gives CATSRAEGAAFF.

The chain combines TRBV9 with TRBJ2-5; D not resolved. Germline V CDR1 and CDR2: SGDLS, YYNGEE. This CDR3 has 13 amino acids. V gave up 0 bases and J gave up 5 bases, with 8 bases separating them. The CDR3 spells CASSVGHRETQYF. As DNA, the CDR3 is TGTGCCAGCAGCGTAGGGCATCGGGAGACCCAGTACTTC.

This clonotype was recorded at least ten times. The chain joins TRBV19 to TRBJ2-2; TRBD2 agrees at 13 bases. Germline V lookup: CDR1 LNHDA, CDR2 SQIVND (reference sequence). This CDR3 has 17 residues. V lost 7 bases to trimming and J lost 2 bases; unmatched junction nucleotides: 7. The DNA for the CDR3 is TGTGCCAGTACCTATCGGACTAGCGGGGGAAACACCGGGGAGCTGTTTTTT. Amino acids: CASTYRTSGGNTGELFF.

The CDR3 nucleotides read TGTGCCAGCTCACCACCGATGACCTACGAGCAGTACTTC. It yields the protein CASSPPMTYEQYF. This chain joins TRBV11-2 and TRBJ2-7; D gene unclear. The V end lost 8 bases, the J end lost 2 bases, and 13 bases lay between the germline ends. The CDR3 length is 13 residues. Germline V gene lookup returns CDR1 SGHAT and CDR2 FQNNGV.

This clonotype was detected many times. The J gene is TRBJ1-2, the V gene TRBV7-9, with 9 bases matching TRBD1. CDR3 length: 17 residues. The V and J ends lost 5 bases and 8 bases, in that order; junction bases with no gene match: 18. Germline V CDR1 and CDR2: SEHNR, FQNEAQ (reference sequence). The CDR3 loop is CASSGGLGQGIRSGYTF. CDR3 nucleotides: TGTGCCAGCAGCGGCGGTTTGGGACAGGGAATCCGGTCCGGCTACACCTTC.

V is TRBV2 and J is TRBJ1-5, with 8 bases aligning to TRBD1. The CDR3 runs to 15 residues. Germline V gene data show CDR1 as SNHLY and CDR2 as FYNNEI. After removal of 6 bases from V and 7 bases from J, the junction contained 11 bases not matched to a gene. The CDR3 coding sequence is TGTGCCAGCAGGGGGACAGGCGCAGCAGGCCAGCCCCAGCATTTT. It specifies CASRGTGAAGQPQHF.

The V and J genes are TRBV20-1 and TRBJ2-7, with TRBD2 identical over 10 bases. This CDR3 comprises 19 residues. CDR1 and CDR2 (germline): DFQATT, SNEGSKA (reference sequence). Unmatched junction bases numbered 22, after V lost 5 bases and J lost 3 bases. In DNA form, the CDR3 reads TGCAGTGCTCCGCGGGGGGGTAGCGGGAGGCTGATGGGGTTCTACGAGCAGTACTTC. Translation gives CSAPRGGSGRLMGFYEQYF.

This rearrangement joins TRBV6-1 to TRBJ2-1, with D possibly being TRBD1 (6 bases). The CDR3 length is 16 residues. Trimming removed 4 bases at V and 4 bases at J, with 17 bases between. Per the germline V gene, CDR1 is MNHNS and CDR2 is SASEGT. The CDR3 DNA reads TGTGCCAGCAGTGGAAGGACAGCCCAGGCTTACAATGAGCAGTTCTTC. Translated: CASSGRTAQAYNEQFF.

V gene TRBV20-1 combines with J gene TRBJ2-2; D gene unclear. CDR3 length equals 13 residues. Trimming left V 0 bases short and J 3 bases short, with 5 bases between. CDR1 is DFQATT, CDR2 SNEGSKA, per germline (reference sequence). CDR3 in DNA: TGCAGTGCTAGAGATTCATACACCGGGGAGCTGTTTTTT. It codes for CSARDSYTGELFF.

The chain joins TRBV29-1 to TRBJ1-1; D uncertain. In germline, CDR1 is SQVTM, CDR2 ANQGSEA. This CDR3 region has 12 residues. Trimming left V 7 bases short and J 3 bases short, with 12 bases between. The CDR3 DNA reads TGCAGCGCTGGGAGGGTCGACACTGAAGCTTTCTTT. This encodes CSAGRVDTEAFF.

The chain carries TRBV5-8 and TRBJ2-7, with 7 bases that match TRBD2. Germline-derived CDR1 and CDR2 are SGHTS and YDEGEE. The CDR3 runs to 14 residues. With 0 bases clipped from V and 4 bases from J, the junction kept 4 bases outside the gene matches. This CDR3 reads CASSLGAGAYEQYF. The CDR3 bases are TGTGCCAGCAGCTTGGGCGCGGGAGCATACGAGCAGTACTTC.

This clonotype occurred many times. V gene TRBV11-2 combines with J gene TRBJ1-1; no reliable D call. Deletions cut 4 bases from V and 3 bases from J, with 9 bases between. This CDR3 has 13 amino acids. The germline V gene encodes CDR1 SGHAT and CDR2 FQNNGV. This chain's CDR3 is CASSSQRDTEAFF. CDR3 DNA sequence: TGTGCCAGCAGCTCGCAGAGAGACACTGAAGCTTTCTTT. Complete variable domain (other parts from reference TRBV11-2 and TRBJ1-1): EAGVAQSPRYKIIEKRQSVAFWCNPISGHATLYWYQQILGQGPKLLIQFQNNGVVDDSQLPKDRFSAERLKGVDSTLKIQPAKLEDSAVYLCASSSQRDTEAFFGQGTRLTVV.

Points on this clonotype: A read error may be the cause here, since a much bigger clone is one base away. The chain carries TRBV7-2 and TRBJ2-2, with D maybe TRBD2 (5 bases). CDR3 length: 13 residues. Germline V CDR1 and CDR2: SGHTA, FQGNSA. For the CDR3, the DNA is TGTGCCAGCAGCTTGTTCCTAGCCGGGGAGCTGCTTTTT. Amino acid sequence: CASSLFLAGELLF.

This clonotype appeared many times. The chain joins TRBV20-1 to TRBJ2-3, with 12 bases fitting TRBD2. The CDR3 sequence is 16 residues long. Germline trimming cut 6 bases from V and 1 base from J; bases unmatched to any gene: 8. CDR1 and CDR2 from the germline V gene are DFQATT and SNEGSKA (reference sequence). CDR3 coding DNA: TGCAGTGCCCTACTACTAGCGGGAGGTGGCACAGATACGCAGTATTTT. It translates to CSALLLAGGGTDTQYF.

The chain couples TRBV7-2 to TRBJ1-6; no clear D. The V end lost 6 bases, the J end lost 10 bases, and 10 bases lay between the germline ends. CDR1 is SGHTA and CDR2 is FQGNSA in the germline V gene. The CDR3 spans 12 residues. The CDR3 DNA follows: TGTGCCAGCAGTGGACTCAGCTCACCCCTCCACTTT. Protein sequence: CASSGLSSPLHF.

This chain links TRBV19 with TRBJ1-2; the match to TRBD1 covers 9 bases. Germline values: CDR1 LNHDA, CDR2 SQIVND (reference sequence). V dropped 5 bases and J dropped 6; count of bases not matched to a gene: 7. The CDR3 has 14 amino acids. This CDR3 reads CASSSSGTGHGYTF. CDR3 coding DNA: TGTGCCAGTAGTTCCTCCGGGACAGGGCATGGCTACACCTTC.

This clonotype was seen many times. One end of the junction fails to match germline, which may point to a read error. The chain uses TRBV7-6 and TRBJ2-5; D might be TRBD1 (6 bases). The CDR3 covers 15 residues. The germline gives CDR1 SGHVS, CDR2 FNYEAQ. The CDR3 sequence is CASGLGRGMGETQYF. The DNA for the CDR3 is TGTGCCAGCGGCTTAGGCAGGGGCATGGGGGAGACCCAGTACTTC. Using reference TRBV7-6 and TRBJ2-5 for the parts outside the CDR3, the full variable domain is GAGVSQSPRYKVTKRGQDVALRCDPISGHVSLYWYRQALGQGPEFLTYFNYEAQQDKSGLPNDRFSAERPEGSISTLTIQRTEQRDSAMYRCASGLGRGMGETQYFGPGTRLLVL.

In the case of this clonotype: Mismatch with germline at one junction end may stem from a read error. V usage is TRBV25-1 and J usage is TRBJ1-6; D is undetermined. The CDR3 is 14 amino acids. Germline V gene sequence: CDR1 MGHDK, CDR2 SYGVNS. CDR3 DNA sequence: TGTGCCAGCAGTGAATATAGTCAGAGTTCACCCATCCACTTT. Its translation: CASSEYSQSSPIHF.

This rearrangement joins TRBV5-4 to TRBJ2-7; a weak D match, TRBD1 (5 bases). The CDR3 is made up of 14 amino acids. Germline V CDR1 and CDR2: SGHNT, YYREEE (reference sequence). Trimming shortened V by 4 bases and J by 5 bases, and 16 bases separated the two germline ends. CDR3 sequence (DNA): TGTGCCAGCAGCGGCGGACATTCCCCCCACGAGCAGTACTTC. Translating gives CASSGGHSPHEQYF.

In this sample, this clonotype turned up a few times. The gene calls are TRBV20-1 and TRBJ2-7; 10 positions match TRBD2. The CDR3 consists of 14 residues. V lost 4 bases to trimming and J lost 2 bases; unmatched junction nucleotides: 5. Per the germline V gene, CDR1 is DFQATT and CDR2 is SNEGSKA (reference sequence). CDR3 sequence: CSAIPGTSAYEQYF. The DNA of the CDR3 is TGCAGTGCTATCCCCGGGACTAGCGCCTACGAGCAGTACTTC.

This clonotype occurred many times. The chain recombines TRBV6-1 with TRBJ1-5, with 7 bases matching TRBD1. The germline V gene encodes CDR1 MNHNS and CDR2 SASEGT. The CDR3 has 15 residues. Trimming cost V 6 bases and J 2 bases; bases outside gene matches: 7. The CDR3 DNA reads TGTGCCAGCAGAGTTATCCAGGGGGGCAATCAGCCCCAGCATTTT. It encodes CASRVIQGGNQPQHF.